These 19 T cell receptor beta chains were all obtained from the same sample, sequenced in a study of CXCR3-negative and CXCR3-positive naive CD8 T cells. TRB cDNA was prepared as libraries by UMI-labeled 5' RACE. For each CDR3 protein, TCRdb gives one entry from its re-call of the 5' RACE reads, without DNA. The listing records 100,000 or so distinct CDR3 sequences. Input material: naive CXCR3- CD8+ T cells from blood. Subset noted: CD45RO-CCR7+CD27+CD95- naive CD8+ T cells lacking CXCR3 (TNR3-). The origin of the receptors is a human donor in good health. Some clones in this sample may be carry-over from other donors' samples.

The V gene is TRBV20-1, the J gene TRBJ1-6. CDR3 length: 14 amino acids. From germline, CDR1 is DFQATT and CDR2 SNEGSKA (reference sequence). The chain's CDR3 is CSAREGSYNSPLHF.

The V gene is TRBV28, the J gene TRBJ2-1; absent DNA, TCRdb's TRBD1 call cannot be checked. Germline V CDR1 and CDR2: MDHEN, SYDVKM. The CDR3 runs to 16 residues. The CDR3 reads CASSFFRQGRYNEQFF.

This chain links TRBV20-1 with TRBJ2-7; TCRdb proposes TRBD1, but this gene call is untestable without DNA. The CDR3 loop spans 12 amino acids. Germline-derived CDR1 and CDR2 are DFQATT and SNEGSKA (reference sequence). CDR3 amino acids: CSAATASYEQYF.

V usage is TRBV12-3 or TRBV12-4 and J usage is TRBJ2-2; TCRdb returns TRBD1, unconfirmable since there is no DNA. This CDR3 contains 16 residues. The CDR3 region is CASTISGHSHTGELFF.

The V call is TRBV29-1, the J call TRBJ2-1; TCRdb indicates TRBD1, and absent DNA this call remains unverified. The CDR3 runs 14 residues. Looked up from germline, CDR1 is SQVTM and CDR2 is ANQGSEA. CDR3 loop: CSAPQGSFYNEQFF.

The CDR3 is CASTLDRGAEAFF. J is TRBJ1-1 and V is TRBV6-6; TCRdb designates TRBD1, a call that cannot be tested without DNA. This CDR3 has 13 amino acids. Per germline, CDR1 MNHNY and CDR2 SVGAGI (reference sequence).

This rearrangement joins TRBV6-2 or TRBV6-3 to TRBJ1-1; TCRdb gives TRBD1 as the D gene, but with no DNA this cannot be confirmed. Germline values: CDR1 MNHEY, CDR2 SVGEGT. This CDR3 region has 15 residues. CDR3 region: CASSPLRQGDTEAFF.

The chain carries TRBV7-9 and TRBJ2-7; TCRdb's D call of TRBD1 is untestable without DNA. Germline CDR1 is SEHNR and CDR2 is FQNEAQ (reference sequence). There are 16 residues in the CDR3. The CDR3 spells CASSPPVGTGDYEQYF.

This sequence joins TRBV6-2 or TRBV6-3 and TRBJ2-1; TCRdb reports TRBD1, a call that lacks DNA to check it against. Per germline, CDR1 MNHEY and CDR2 SVGEGT. The CDR3 runs to 15 residues. CDR3 amino acids: CASSRVSYTGNEQFF.

The chain carries TRBV29-1 and TRBJ2-3; the TRBD1 assignment by TCRdb is unverifiable without DNA. The germline V gene encodes CDR1 SQVTM and CDR2 ANQGSEA. The CDR3 totals 17 residues. CDR3 residues: CSVTGLRLMVNADTQYF.

V gene TRBV7-9 combines with J gene TRBJ1-5. The CDR3 is 12 amino acids. Germline loops: CDR1 SEHNR, CDR2 FQNEAQ (reference sequence). CDR3 residues: CASSLDFQPQHF.

This sequence joins TRBV28 and TRBJ1-6. CDR1 MDHEN and CDR2 SYDVKM come from the germline V gene. The CDR3 spans 18 residues. CDR3 residues: CASRNLLPETVYNSPLHF.

V gene TRBV5-6 combines with J gene TRBJ1-1. CDR1 SGHDT and CDR2 YYEEEE come from the germline V gene. CDR3 length: 13 residues. This CDR3 reads CASSLDSWTEAFF.

The chain couples TRBV4-2 to TRBJ2-1; TCRdb's D gene call, TRBD2, goes unchecked for lack of DNA. The length of the CDR3 is 18 residues. Per germline, CDR1 LGHNA and CDR2 YNFKEQ. The CDR3: CASSPPGTSGGAINEQFF.

The chain links TRBV7-3 to TRBJ2-1; TCRdb lists TRBD2, though no DNA is available to test this call. CDR3 length equals 17 residues. Looked up from germline, CDR1 is SGHTA and CDR2 is FQGTGA. The CDR3 sequence is CASSFAYGTSSYNEQFF.

The V call is TRBV7-9, the J call TRBJ1-5. The length of the CDR3 is 13 residues. CDR1 is SEHNR, CDR2 FQNEAQ, per germline (reference sequence). The CDR3 protein is CASTDSGNQPQHF.

The chain joins TRBV25-1 to TRBJ2-1; as DNA is missing, the TRBD2 call by TCRdb cannot be tested. Germline assignment: CDR1 MGHDK and CDR2 SYGVNS. The CDR3 has 11 residues. The CDR3 protein is CASTTGTLQFF.

The chain has TRBV6-2 or TRBV6-3 and TRBJ2-4; without DNA, the TCRdb call of TRBD1 cannot be checked. This CDR3 contains 16 residues. Germline lookup yields CDR1 MNHEY and CDR2 SVGEGT. The CDR3 spells CASRPLDSLTKNIQYF.

CDR3 residues: CASRTSSGGDGPFF. This chain connects TRBV4-1 to TRBJ2-1; as DNA is missing, the TRBD2 call by TCRdb cannot be tested. This CDR3 spans 14 amino acids. Germline loops: CDR1 MGHRA, CDR2 YSYEKL.